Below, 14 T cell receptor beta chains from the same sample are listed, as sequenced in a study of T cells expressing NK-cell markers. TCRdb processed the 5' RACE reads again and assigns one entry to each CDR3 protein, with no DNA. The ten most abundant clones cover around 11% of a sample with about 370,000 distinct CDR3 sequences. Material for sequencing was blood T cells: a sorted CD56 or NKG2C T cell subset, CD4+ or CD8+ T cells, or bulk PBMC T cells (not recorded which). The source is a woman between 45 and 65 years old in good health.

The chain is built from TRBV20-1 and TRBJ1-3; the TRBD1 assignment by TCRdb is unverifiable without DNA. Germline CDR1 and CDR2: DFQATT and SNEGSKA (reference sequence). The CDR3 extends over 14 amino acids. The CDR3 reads CSADEGGSGNTIYF.

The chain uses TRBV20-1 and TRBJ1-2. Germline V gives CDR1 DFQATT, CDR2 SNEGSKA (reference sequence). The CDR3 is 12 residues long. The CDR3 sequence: CSARAGGGGYTF.

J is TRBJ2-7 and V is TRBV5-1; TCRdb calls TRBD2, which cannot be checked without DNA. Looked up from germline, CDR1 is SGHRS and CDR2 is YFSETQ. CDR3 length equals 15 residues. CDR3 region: CASSLEPGLTDEQYF.

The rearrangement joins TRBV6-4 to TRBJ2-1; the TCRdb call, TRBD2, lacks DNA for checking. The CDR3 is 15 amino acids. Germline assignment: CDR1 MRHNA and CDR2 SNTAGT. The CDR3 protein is CASRSSGMHLDEQFF.

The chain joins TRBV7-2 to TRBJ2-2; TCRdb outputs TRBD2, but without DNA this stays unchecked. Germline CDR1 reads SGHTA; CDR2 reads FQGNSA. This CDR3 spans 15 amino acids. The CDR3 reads CASSGLGRRTGELFF. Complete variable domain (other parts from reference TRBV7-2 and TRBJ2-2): GAGVSQSPSNKVTEKGKDVELRCDPISGHTALYWYRQSLGQGLEFLIYFQGNSAPDKSGLPSDRFSAERTGGSVSTLTIQRTQQEDSAVYLCASSGLGRRTGELFFGEGSRLTVL.

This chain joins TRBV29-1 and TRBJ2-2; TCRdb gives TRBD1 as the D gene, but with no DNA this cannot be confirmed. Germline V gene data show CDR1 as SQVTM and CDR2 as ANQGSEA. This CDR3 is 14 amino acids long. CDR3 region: CSVERGRGGRELFF.

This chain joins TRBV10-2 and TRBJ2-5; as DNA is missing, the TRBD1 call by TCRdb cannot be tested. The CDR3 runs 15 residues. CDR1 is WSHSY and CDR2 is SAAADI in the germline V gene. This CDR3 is CASSAGQGGMETQYF.

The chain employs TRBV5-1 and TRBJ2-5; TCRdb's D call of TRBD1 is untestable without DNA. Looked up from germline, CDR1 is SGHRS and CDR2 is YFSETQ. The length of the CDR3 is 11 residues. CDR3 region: CASREGKTQYF.

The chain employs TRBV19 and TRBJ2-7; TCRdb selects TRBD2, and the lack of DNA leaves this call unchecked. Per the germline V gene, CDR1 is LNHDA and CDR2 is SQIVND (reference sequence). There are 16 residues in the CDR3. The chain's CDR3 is CASSIDLHISHYEQYF.

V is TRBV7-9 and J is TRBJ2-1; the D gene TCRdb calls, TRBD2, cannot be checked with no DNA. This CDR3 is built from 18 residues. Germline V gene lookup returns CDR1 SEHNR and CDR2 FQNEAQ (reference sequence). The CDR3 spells CASSSTSGRASAYNEQFF.

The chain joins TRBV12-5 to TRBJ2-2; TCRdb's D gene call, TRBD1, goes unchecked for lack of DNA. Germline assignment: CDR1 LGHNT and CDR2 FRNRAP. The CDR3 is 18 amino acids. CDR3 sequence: CASGAPLQTGPNTGELFF.

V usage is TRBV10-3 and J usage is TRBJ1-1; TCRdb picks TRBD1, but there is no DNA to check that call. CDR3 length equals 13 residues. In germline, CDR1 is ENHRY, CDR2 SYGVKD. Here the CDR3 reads CAIGGGLNTEAFF.

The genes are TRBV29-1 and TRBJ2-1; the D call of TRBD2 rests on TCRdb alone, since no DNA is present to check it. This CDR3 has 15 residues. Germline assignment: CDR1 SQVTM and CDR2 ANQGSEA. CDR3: CSASKSGSGSDEQFF.

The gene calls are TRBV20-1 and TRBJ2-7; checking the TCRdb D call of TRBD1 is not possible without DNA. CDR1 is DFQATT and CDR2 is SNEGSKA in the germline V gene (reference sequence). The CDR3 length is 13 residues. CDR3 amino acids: CSASRARGVEQYF.